The 17 T cell receptor beta chains listed next were all sequenced from one sample in a study of blood T cell repertoires in COVID-19. Sequencing used immunoSEQ multiplex PCR; TCRdb keeps in-frame clones, though not all of them. The sample records 200,000 to 250,000 clones, 75% to 85% being singletons. The sample was peripheral blood. These receptors were taken from a woman aged 40 to 55 who had recovered from COVID-19.

The chain recombines TRBV5-4 with TRBJ2-7; possibly TRBD2 for D (5 bases). The V end was cut by 5 bases, the J end by 6 bases, with 21 bases between. This CDR3 comprises 15 residues. Per the germline V gene, CDR1 is SGHNT and CDR2 is YYREEE (reference sequence). This CDR3 is CASSLPPGSRSEQYF. DNA of the CDR3: TGTGCCAGCAGTCTCCCCCCGGGGTCTCGGAGCGAGCAGTACTTC.

The chain joins TRBV27 to TRBJ2-2; 8 bases align to TRBD1. V shed 6 bases, J shed 1 base, and the junction held 10 bases outside the gene matches. Germline V gene lookup returns CDR1 MNHEY and CDR2 SMNVEV (reference sequence). CDR3 length: 17 amino acids. The DNA of the CDR3 is TGTGCCAGCAGGACAATCGCAGGGACAGGGAACACCGGGGAGCTGTTTTTT. Its protein product is CASRTIAGTGNTGELFF.

This chain uses TRBV10-1 with TRBJ1-1; TRBD1 matches at 8 bases. Germline loops: CDR1 WNHNN, CDR2 SYGVQD (reference sequence). After removal of 0 bases from V and 3 bases from J, the junction contained 12 bases not matched to a gene. The CDR3 consists of 18 residues. This chain's CDR3 is CASSESNPGQGLDTEAFF. DNA of the CDR3: TGCGCCAGCAGTGAGTCGAACCCCGGACAGGGTTTAGACACTGAAGCTTTCTTT.

The chain combines TRBV9 with TRBJ2-5; D may be TRBD2 (8 bases). Trimming left V 3 bases short and J 6 bases short, with 27 bases between. CDR3 size: 18 residues. Germline values: CDR1 SGDLS, CDR2 YYNGEE. The CDR3 nucleotides are TGTGCCAGCAGCGAGGCTCCCCGGGGGCGGGGGGACAGAAAGACCCAGTACTTC. Translation: CASSEAPRGRGDRKTQYF.

V and J are TRBV2 and TRBJ2-1, with a possible D match to TRBD1 (7 bases). The CDR3 runs to 13 residues. Trimming removed 7 bases at V and 8 bases at J, with 15 bases between. CDR1 and CDR2 (germline): SNHLY, FYNNEI. CDR3 DNA sequence: TGTGCCAGCACAGGCCAGGGGGGCCATGAGCAGTTCTTC. As protein: CASTGQGGHEQFF.

The CDR3 is CASSEIQTGSGANVLTF. The CDR3 nucleotides read TGTGCCAGCAGCGAGATACAGACAGGTTCTGGGGCCAACGTCCTGACTTTC. The chain employs TRBV3-1 (or the pseudogene TRBV3-2) and TRBJ2-6; maybe TRBD1 (6 bases). The CDR3 has 17 residues. Deletions cut 5 bases from V and 1 base from J, with 15 bases between. Germline assignment: CDR1 LGHDT and CDR2 YNNKEL (reference sequence).

A single count supports this clone. The CDR3 bases are TGCGCCAGCAGCCAAGACTGGGGCAGGGAGGTGAACGAGCAGTACTTC. Its protein product is CASSQDWGREVNEQYF. This chain connects TRBV4-1 to TRBJ2-7; tentative D call: TRBD2 (6 bases). This CDR3 comprises 16 residues. CDR1 and CDR2 (germline): MGHRA, YSYEKL. Trimming left V 0 bases short and J 5 bases short, with 17 bases between.

This chain connects TRBV2 to TRBJ1-1, with D maybe TRBD1 (6 bases). Per the germline V gene, CDR1 is SNHLY and CDR2 is FYNNEI. Trimming cost V 10 bases and J 0 bases, with 12 bases left between them. The CDR3 is 13 amino acids. The CDR3 DNA reads TGTGCCACCCGAACAGGGATGAACACTGAAGCTTTCTTT. Protein: CATRTGMNTEAFF.

This rearrangement joins TRBV6-1 to TRBJ2-5; the D gene is possibly TRBD2 (6 bases). Germline CDR1 and CDR2: MNHNS and SASEGT. The V gene lost 0 bases and the J gene lost 7 bases, with 12 bases spanning the gap. This CDR3 region has 14 residues. The CDR3 region has the DNA TGTGCCAGCAGTGAAGCCCCGGGGGAGAGGACCCAGTACTTC. Its translation is CASSEAPGERTQYF.

V usage is TRBV7-2 and J usage is TRBJ2-7; 8 nucleotides align to TRBD1. The length of the CDR3 is 15 residues. V trimming: 0 bases; J trimming: 0 bases; junction bases outside the gene matches: 1. The germline V gene has CDR1 SGHTA and CDR2 FQGNSA. CDR3 sequence reads: CASSLATGVSYEQYF. The CDR3, as DNA: TGTGCCAGCAGCTTAGCGACAGGGGTCTCCTACGAGCAGTACTTC.

The CDR3 DNA reads TGTGCCAGCAGTTACAATGGACAGGGTCTGGCCAATGAGCAGTTCTTC. Encoded protein: CASSYNGQGLANEQFF. The chain carries TRBV6-2 or TRBV6-3 and TRBJ2-1; the match to TRBD1 covers 8 bases. CDR1 and CDR2 from the germline V gene are MNHEY and SVGEGT. This CDR3 has 16 amino acids. The ends lost 2 bases at V and 6 bases at J; junction bases unmatched: 9.

The chain links TRBV5-1 to TRBJ1-4, with 8 bases identical to TRBD1. CDR1 and CDR2 (germline): SGHRS, YFSETQ. This CDR3 comprises 15 residues. The junction had 5 bases not matched to a gene; V was cut back by 3 bases and J by 4 bases. The CDR3 loop reads CASSWQGAGNEKLFF. In DNA, the CDR3 is TGCGCCAGCAGCTGGCAGGGGGCAGGTAATGAAAAACTGTTTTTT.

The CDR3 region is CASSEIVARGYGYTF. For the CDR3, the DNA is TGTGCCAGCAGTGAAATTGTGGCCAGGGGGTATGGCTACACCTTC. The chain employs TRBV6-1 and TRBJ1-2, with 7 bases that match TRBD1. The CDR3 spans 15 residues. Looked up from germline, CDR1 is MNHNS and CDR2 is SASEGT. Losses at the gene ends were 2 bases for V and 5 bases for J; bases not matched to a gene: 8.

This clone has a single count. The rearrangement joins TRBV18 to TRBJ1-2; the D gene is possibly TRBD1 (5 bases). Per the germline V gene, CDR1 is KGHSH and CDR2 is LQKENI. CDR3 length: 15 residues. V was trimmed by 2 bases and J by 0 bases, leaving 10 bases between them. CDR3 residues: CASSPMTAANYGYTF. CDR3 DNA sequence: TGTGCCAGCTCACCAATGACAGCTGCTAACTATGGCTACACCTTC. Together with reference TRBV18 and TRBJ1-2, the CDR3 gives the full variable domain: NAGVMQNPRHLVRRRGQEARLRCSPMKGHSHVYWYRQLPEEGLKFMVYLQKENIIDESGMPKERFSAEFPKEGPSILRIQQVVRGDSAAYFCASSPMTAANYGYTFGSGTRLTVV.

The gene calls are TRBV11-2 and TRBJ2-3; 8 bases agree with TRBD2. V trimming: 5 bases; J trimming: 8 bases; junction bases outside the gene matches: 12. CDR1 and CDR2 from the germline V gene are SGHAT and FQNNGV. The CDR3 has 15 residues. DNA of the CDR3: TGTGCCAGCAGCCAGGTACTCGGGGGGGCCGCTACGCAGTATTTT. Encoded protein: CASSQVLGGAATQYF.

This chain links TRBV4-3 with TRBJ1-2; 8 bases agree with TRBD1. Trimming cost V 0 bases and J 7 bases; bases outside gene matches: 4. The CDR3 spans 14 residues. Germline CDR1 and CDR2: LGHNA and YSLEER. The CDR3 DNA is TGCGCCAGCAGCCAAGACGGACAGGGAGGTGGCTACACCTTC. Its protein product is CASSQDGQGGGYTF.

This clone was recorded only once. V gene TRBV11-1 combines with J gene TRBJ2-1; D ambiguous. The CDR3 totals 16 residues. V lost 5 bases and J 7 bases, leaving 21 bases between the germline ends. CDR1 and CDR2 from the germline V gene are SGHAT and FQDESV (reference sequence). The CDR3 sequence: CASSVNEEFFVNEQFF. CDR3 in DNA: TGTGCCAGCAGCGTAAACGAAGAGTTTTTCGTTAATGAGCAGTTCTTC.